Only a few counts were recorded for the clone carrying this T cell receptor (beta chain). Its antigen is as yet unknown. This record belongs to a study of T cell repertoires in cytomegalovirus infection. At the level of the study: Through public TCR beta signatures, both CMV infection and matching HLA type were indicated.

Points from the study as a whole: It was HLA-C-restricted CMV-specific TCR beta clonotypes that dominated the response ex vivo. CMV carriers with the relevant HLA were identified by cumulative public TCR beta family frequency.

MiXCR, run by TCRdb on the reads, gives a single entry per CDR3 protein. The sample consists of roughly 230,000 distinct CDR3 sequences, about 18% of them appearing once. This TCR was recovered from a human donor in good health (CMV status not recorded). Some clones in this sample may be carry-over from other donors' samples. Sequenced material: CD8+ T cells from PBMCs.

The CDR3 DNA reads TGTGCCAGCAGCCAAGATAGGGCAGAAAGAAATTCACCCCTCCACTTT. It is translated as CASSQDRAERNSPLHF. The chain links TRBV4-2 to TRBJ1-6; D remains ambiguous. CDR1 and CDR2 from the germline V gene are LGHNA and YNFKEQ. This CDR3 is 16 amino acids long. Trimming removed 0 bases at V and 7 bases at J, with 13 bases between.